This T cell receptor (beta chain) derives from a study of blood T cell repertoires in COVID-19. Sequencing used immunoSEQ multiplex PCR; TCRdb keeps in-frame clones, though not all of them. Here the sample spans a few hundred thousand clones, roughly 87% being singletons. This clone was seen a single time. The ends were cut back, 6 bases at V and 0 bases at J, with 6 bases in the middle. Germline CDR1 reads SGHAT; CDR2 reads FQNNGV. CDR3 length equals 14 residues. Sequenced: peripheral blood. V and J are TRBV11-2 and TRBJ2-6; TRBD1 might be the D (5 bases). The TCR sequence derives from a man aged 18 to 30 with active or convalescent COVID-19. The CDR3 DNA is TGTGCCAGCAGTGACAGCTCTGGGGCCAACGTCCTGACTTTC. It codes for CASSDSSGANVLTF.